This is a list of T cell receptor beta chains from one sample in a study of identical twins. TCRdb re-called the 5' RACE reads through MiXCR, storing one row per CDR3 protein. The sample yields about 250,000 distinct CDR3 sequences, about 7.5% seen once. These data also formed part of another study, on yellow fever vaccine responses in identical twins.

The sample was CD8+ T cells sorted from blood. The receptors come from a woman between 18 and 29 years old in good health. The CDR3 runs from the conserved cysteine through the conserved F or W. Fields, in order: CDR3 protein, V gene.

CDR3aa: CASSYSIGGTDDQETQYF; v_gene: TRBV6-5
CDR3aa: CASSLVPIGEQFF; v_gene: TRBV11-2
CDR3aa: CASSQEASLGPESISYNEQFF; v_gene: TRBV4-1
CDR3aa: CASSNVADTQYF; v_gene: TRBV11-2
CDR3aa: CAFSFDVQGRGIQETQYF; v_gene: TRBV2
CDR3aa: CSVESGTGHEQYF; v_gene: TRBV29-1
CDR3aa: CASSQGQGVNNEQFF; v_gene: TRBV7-9
CDR3aa: CASSPQPGLAGNFYNEQFF; v_gene: TRBV4-2
CDR3aa: CASSQEPMGNTEAFF; v_gene: TRBV3-1
CDR3aa: CASSLGQGALYEQFF; v_gene: TRBV27
CDR3aa: CASSNAGPETQYF; v_gene: TRBV27
CDR3aa: CASSEYRSEQYF; v_gene: TRBV25-1
CDR3aa: CSARGPTANYGYTF; v_gene: TRBV20-1
CDR3aa: CASSFPLGGGGNEQFF; v_gene: TRBV27
CDR3aa: CASRIKGLNTEAFF; v_gene: TRBV27
CDR3aa: CASSSQTREGAYNEQFF; v_gene: TRBV5-5
CDR3aa: CASSSEPHTGELFF; v_gene: TRBV7-9
CDR3aa: CASSLGWGQETQYF; v_gene: TRBV5-4
CDR3aa: CASSPQTHEQFF; v_gene: TRBV9
CDR3aa: CASSLGQGATYEQYF; v_gene: TRBV27
CDR3aa: CATSRDRQGASEQFF; v_gene: TRBV15
CDR3aa: CASRPAGGLSYNEQFF; v_gene: TRBV6-1
CDR3aa: CASSFGQGVWYQETQYF; v_gene: TRBV12-3/TRBV12-4
CDR3aa: CATSGSTQPQHF; v_gene: TRBV15
CDR3aa: CAIRLGGPNTGELFF; v_gene: TRBV10-3
CDR3aa: CASSPGSRGNTEAFF; v_gene: TRBV18
CDR3aa: CASSGTALADTQYF; v_gene: TRBV12-3/TRBV12-4
CDR3aa: CASSQDYTRGYNEQFF; v_gene: TRBV14
CDR3aa: CASSLAGSGRVSYNEQFF; v_gene: TRBV5-6
CDR3aa: CASSEERQGATNNEQFF; v_gene: TRBV6-1
CDR3aa: CSAGLAVASTDTQYF; v_gene: TRBV20-1
CDR3aa: CASSLVQTYEQYF; v_gene: TRBV5-5
CDR3aa: CASSFVDTDTQYF; v_gene: TRBV27
CDR3aa: CASSQQTGGTQYF; v_gene: TRBV27